This T cell receptor beta chain was sequenced for a study of cytomegalovirus exposure and HLA in healthy donors. Vbeta (60) and Jbeta (13) primers were used in the PCR. Assay: immunoSEQ multiplex PCR; the TCRdb copy retains only in-frame clones and omits some. The table lists fewer than 110,000 clones, roughly 74% of them singletons. CDR3 length: 15 amino acids. CDR1 and CDR2 from the germline V gene are LGHNA and YSLEER. V lost 0 bases and J 0 bases, leaving 9 bases between the germline ends. Concerning this clone itself: Its antigen is not identified.

Overall study results and limits: The study recorded more than 150 TCR beta chains that were cytomegalovirus-associated. Rare TCR sequences predominated, though certain public TCRs were found in many donors. Several V segments, TRBV6-2 and TRBV6-3 among them, could not be told apart and were dropped. Sequencing likely caused a cluster of highly shared sequence variants.

The specimen sequenced was PBMCs. This rearrangement joins TRBV4-3 to TRBJ2-7; no firm D call. The origin of this receptor is a middle-aged woman in good health and CMV-seronegative. CDR3 nucleotide sequence: TGCGCCAGCAGCCAAGATCTGTCTTCCTCCTACGAGCAGTACTTC. Residues: CASSQDLSSSYEQYF.